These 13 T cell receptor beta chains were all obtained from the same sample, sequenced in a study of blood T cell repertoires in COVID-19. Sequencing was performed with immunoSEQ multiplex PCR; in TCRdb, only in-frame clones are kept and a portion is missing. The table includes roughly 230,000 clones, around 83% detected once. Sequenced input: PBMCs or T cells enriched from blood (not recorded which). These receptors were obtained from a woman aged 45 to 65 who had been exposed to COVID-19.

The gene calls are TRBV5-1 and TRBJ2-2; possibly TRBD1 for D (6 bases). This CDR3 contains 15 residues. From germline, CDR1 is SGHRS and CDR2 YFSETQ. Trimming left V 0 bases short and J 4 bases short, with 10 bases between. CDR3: CASSLGQVPTGELFF. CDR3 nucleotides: TGCGCCAGCAGCTTGGGACAGGTCCCCACCGGGGAGCTGTTTTTT. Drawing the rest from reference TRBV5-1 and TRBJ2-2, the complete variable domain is KAGVTQTPRYLIKTRGQQVTLSCSPISGHRSVSWYQQTPGQGLQFLFEYFSETQRNKGNFPGRFSGRQFSNSRSEMNVSTLELGDSALYLCASSLGQVPTGELFFGEGSRLTVL.

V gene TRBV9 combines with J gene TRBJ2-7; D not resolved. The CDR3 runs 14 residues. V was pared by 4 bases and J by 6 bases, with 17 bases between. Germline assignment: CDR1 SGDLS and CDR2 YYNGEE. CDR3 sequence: CASSLTARPGEQYF. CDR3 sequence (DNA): TGTGCCAGCAGCCTTACTGCTCGACCGGGCGAGCAGTACTTC. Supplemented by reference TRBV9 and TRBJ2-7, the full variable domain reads DSGVTQTPKHLITATGQRVTLRCSPRSGDLSVYWYQQSLDQGLQFLIQYYNGEERAKGNILERFSAQQFPDLHSELNLSSLELGDSALYFCASSLTARPGEQYFGPGTRLTVT.

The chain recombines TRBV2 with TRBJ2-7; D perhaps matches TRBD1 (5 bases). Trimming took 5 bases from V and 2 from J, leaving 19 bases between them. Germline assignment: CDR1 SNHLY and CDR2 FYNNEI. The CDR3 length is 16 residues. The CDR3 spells CASSFFDSWLPYEQYF. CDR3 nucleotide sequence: TGTGCCAGCAGTTTCTTTGACAGTTGGTTGCCCTACGAGCAGTACTTC.

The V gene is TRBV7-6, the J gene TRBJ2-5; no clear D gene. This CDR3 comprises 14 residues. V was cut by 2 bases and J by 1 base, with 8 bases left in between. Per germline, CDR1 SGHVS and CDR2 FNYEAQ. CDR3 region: CASSLNGPQETQYF. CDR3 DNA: TGTGCCAGCAGCTTAAATGGCCCCCAAGAGACCCAGTACTTC.

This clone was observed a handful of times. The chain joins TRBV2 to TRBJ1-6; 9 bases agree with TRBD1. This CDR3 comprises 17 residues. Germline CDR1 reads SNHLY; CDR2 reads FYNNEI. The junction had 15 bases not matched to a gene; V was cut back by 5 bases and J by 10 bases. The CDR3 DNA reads TGTGCCAGCAGTCTGGGCCCCGGGACAGGGAGTCTCTCACCCCTCCACTTT. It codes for CASSLGPGTGSLSPLHF.

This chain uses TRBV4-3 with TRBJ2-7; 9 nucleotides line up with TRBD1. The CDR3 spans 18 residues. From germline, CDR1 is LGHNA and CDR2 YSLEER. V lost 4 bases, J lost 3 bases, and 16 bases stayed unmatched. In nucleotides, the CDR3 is TGCGCCAGCAGCCTATACCATAAGTTAGGACAGGGGAACTACGAGCAGTACTTC. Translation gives CASSLYHKLGQGNYEQYF.

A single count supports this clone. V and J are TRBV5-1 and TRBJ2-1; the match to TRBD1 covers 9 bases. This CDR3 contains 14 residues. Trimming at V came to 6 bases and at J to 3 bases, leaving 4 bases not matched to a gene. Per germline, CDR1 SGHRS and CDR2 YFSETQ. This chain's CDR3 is CASTGQGIYNEQFF. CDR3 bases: TGCGCCAGCACCGGACAGGGGATCTACAATGAGCAGTTCTTC.

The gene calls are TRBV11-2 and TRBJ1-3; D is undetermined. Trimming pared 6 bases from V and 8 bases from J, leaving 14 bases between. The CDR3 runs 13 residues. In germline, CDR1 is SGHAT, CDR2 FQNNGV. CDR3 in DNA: TGTGCCAGCAGGAGGGTAGGCGGAGACACCATATATTTT. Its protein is CASRRVGGDTIYF. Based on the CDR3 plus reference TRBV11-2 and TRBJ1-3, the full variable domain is EAGVAQSPRYKIIEKRQSVAFWCNPISGHATLYWYQQILGQGPKLLIQFQNNGVVDDSQLPKDRFSAERLKGVDSTLKIQPAKLEDSAVYLCASRRVGGDTIYFGEGSWLTVV.

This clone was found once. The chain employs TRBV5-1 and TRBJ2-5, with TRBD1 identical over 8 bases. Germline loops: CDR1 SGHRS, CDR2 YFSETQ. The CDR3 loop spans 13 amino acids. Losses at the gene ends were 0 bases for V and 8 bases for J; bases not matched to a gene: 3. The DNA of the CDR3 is TGCGCCAGCAGCTTGGACGACAGGGGCACCCAGTACTTC. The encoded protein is CASSLDDRGTQYF. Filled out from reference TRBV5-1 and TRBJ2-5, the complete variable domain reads KAGVTQTPRYLIKTRGQQVTLSCSPISGHRSVSWYQQTPGQGLQFLFEYFSETQRNKGNFPGRFSGRQFSNSRSEMNVSTLELGDSALYLCASSLDDRGTQYFGPGTRLLVL.

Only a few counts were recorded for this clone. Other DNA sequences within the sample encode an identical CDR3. CDR3 nucleotides: TGTGCCAGCAGCTTAGGGACAGGGCGAGATACGCAGTATTTT. This encodes CASSLGTGRDTQYF. The chain links TRBV7-2 to TRBJ2-3; 8 bases agree with TRBD1. This CDR3 is built from 14 residues. Germline values: CDR1 SGHTA, CDR2 FQGNSA. V lost 1 base to trimming and J lost 5 bases; unmatched junction nucleotides: 2.

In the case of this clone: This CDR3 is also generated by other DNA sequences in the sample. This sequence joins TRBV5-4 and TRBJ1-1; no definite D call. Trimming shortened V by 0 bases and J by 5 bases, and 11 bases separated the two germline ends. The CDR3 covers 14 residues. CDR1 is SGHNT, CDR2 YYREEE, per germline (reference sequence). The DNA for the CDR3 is TGTGCCAGCAGCTTGGCAGGCGGGAGGACTGAAGCTTTCTTT. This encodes CASSLAGGRTEAFF.

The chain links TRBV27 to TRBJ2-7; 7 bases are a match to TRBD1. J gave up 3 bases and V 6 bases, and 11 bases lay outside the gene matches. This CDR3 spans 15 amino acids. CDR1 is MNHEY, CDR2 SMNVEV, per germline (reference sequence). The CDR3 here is CASRLIGQASYEQYF. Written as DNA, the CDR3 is TGTGCCAGCAGACTTATTGGACAGGCCAGCTACGAGCAGTACTTC.

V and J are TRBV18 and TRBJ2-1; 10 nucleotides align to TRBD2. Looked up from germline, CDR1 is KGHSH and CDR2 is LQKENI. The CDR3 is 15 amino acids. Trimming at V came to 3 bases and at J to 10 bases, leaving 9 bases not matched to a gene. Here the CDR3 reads CASSPTSGVPAEQFF. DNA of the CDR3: TGTGCCAGCTCACCCACTAGCGGGGTCCCGGCCGAGCAGTTCTTC.